These T cell receptor beta chains were read from a single sample in a study of blood T cell repertoires in COVID-19. Assay: immunoSEQ multiplex PCR; the TCRdb copy retains only in-frame clones and omits some. In the table there are approximately 40,000 clones, 85% to 90% of which are singletons. The specimen sequenced was peripheral blood. These receptors were obtained from a man aged 40-49 years with COVID-19, enrolled during active disease. Both conserved end residues are part of each CDR3. The D gene is left open where the match is weak. Clone size is given for some rows only: seen once, a few or many times, or a class if the clone is expanded.

clone_size,j_call,v_call,d_call,cdr3_aa,cdr3_nt
.,TRBJ2-7,TRBV5-1,TRBD2,CASSLAADGTTYEQYF,TGCGCCAGCAGCTTGGCCGCCGACGGGACTACCTACGAGCAGTACTTC
.,TRBJ2-7,TRBV1,.,CTSSPGGEQYF,TGCACCAGCAGCCCCGGGGGCGAGCAGTACTTC
.,TRBJ2-2,TRBV9,.,CASSVAQGGTGELFF,TGTGCCAGCAGCGTAGCCCAGGGAGGAACCGGGGAGCTGTTTTTT
once,TRBJ1-6,TRBV4-1,TRBD1,CASSQDSGGSPLHF,TGCGCCAGCAGCCAAGACTCAGGGGGTTCACCCCTCCACTTT
.,TRBJ2-3,TRBV19,.,CASTPPPGHRTDTQYF,TGTGCCAGTACGCCACCTCCGGGACATCGCACAGATACGCAGTATTTT
.,TRBJ1-4,TRBV3-1/TRBV3-2,.,CASSQATGEEKLFF,TGTGCCAGCAGCCAAGCAACAGGAGAGGAAAAACTGTTTTTT
.,TRBJ1-1,TRBV9,.,CASSVDGTYDTEAFF,TGTGCCAGCAGCGTGGACGGGACATATGACACTGAAGCTTTCTTT
.,TRBJ2-7,TRBV19,.,CASSMGLISSYEQYF,TGTGCCAGTAGTATGGGGCTCATAAGCTCCTACGAGCAGTACTTC
.,TRBJ2-4,TRBV21-1,.,CASSKLHRDTSLSFQYF,TGTGCCAGCAGCAAATTACACCGGGACACCTCCTTATCCTTTCAGTACTTC
few,TRBJ1-2,TRBV11-2,TRBD1,CASTTIRSGTGIQNYGYTF,TGTGCCAGCACCACTATTCGCTCGGGGACAGGGATTCAAAACTATGGCTACACCTTC
.,TRBJ1-2,TRBV28,.,CASSRGEGYYGYTF,TGTGCCAGCAGTCGCGGGGAGGGTTACTATGGCTACACCTTC
once,TRBJ2-3,TRBV7-6,.,CASSPRWGGDTDTQYF,TGTGCCAGCAGCCCCCGTTGGGGGGGCGACACAGATACGCAGTATTTT
.,TRBJ2-5,TRBV11-2,TRBD2,CASSFPSGQETQYF,TGTGCCAGCAGCTTCCCTAGCGGCCAAGAGACCCAGTACTTC
.,TRBJ1-6,TRBV6-6,.,CASSYSEGNSPLHF,TGTGCCAGCAGTTACTCGGAGGGGAATTCACCCCTCCACTTT
.,TRBJ2-7,TRBV28,.,CASSLPVRGYEQYF,TGTGCCAGCAGTTTACCCGTCAGGGGCTACGAGCAGTACTTC
.,TRBJ2-2,TRBV2,.,CASSPTGTGTGELFF,TGTGCCAGCAGTCCGACAGGGACTGGGACCGGGGAGCTGTTTTTT
.,TRBJ1-5,TRBV9,TRBD1,CASSKGQGLGQPQHF,TGTGCCAGCAGCAAGGGACAGGGATTAGGTCAGCCCCAGCATTTT
.,TRBJ2-3,TRBV19,.,CATEQGSTDTQYF,TGTGCCACCGAACAGGGCTCCACAGATACGCAGTATTTT
.,TRBJ2-1,TRBV12-3/TRBV12-4,.,CASSLGGYNEQFF,TGTGCCAGCAGTTTAGGAGGGTACAATGAGCAGTTCTTC
.,TRBJ1-1,TRBV6-1,TRBD1,CASSEGQVNTEAFF,TGTGCCAGCAGTGAGGGACAGGTGAACACTGAAGCTTTCTTT
.,TRBJ2-1,TRBV5-8,.,CASSLVIAYGEQFF,TGTGCCAGCAGCTTGGTAATAGCTTACGGCGAGCAGTTCTTC
.,TRBJ1-2,TRBV5-1,TRBD1,CASSLDGQGTGTF,TGCGCCAGCAGCTTGGATGGACAGGGGACTGGGACCTTC
.,TRBJ1-1,TRBV7-8,.,CASSPGEKAFF,TGTGCCAGCAGCCCCGGGGAAAAAGCTTTCTTT
.,TRBJ2-3,TRBV25-1,.,CASRSDGPSADTQYF,TGTGCCAGCAGGTCCGATGGGCCTTCGGCAGATACGCAGTATTTT
.,TRBJ1-5,TRBV19,.,CASSIGTSNQPQHF,TGTGCCAGTAGTATCGGTACTTCTAATCAGCCCCAGCATTTT
.,TRBJ2-3,TRBV5-1,TRBD1,CASSLQGVTDTQYF,TGCGCCAGCAGCTTGCAGGGGGTAACAGATACGCAGTATTTT
.,TRBJ1-5,TRBV6-5,TRBD1,CASSTRTGGNQPQHF,TGTGCCAGCAGTACCCGGACAGGGGGCAATCAGCCCCAGCATTTT